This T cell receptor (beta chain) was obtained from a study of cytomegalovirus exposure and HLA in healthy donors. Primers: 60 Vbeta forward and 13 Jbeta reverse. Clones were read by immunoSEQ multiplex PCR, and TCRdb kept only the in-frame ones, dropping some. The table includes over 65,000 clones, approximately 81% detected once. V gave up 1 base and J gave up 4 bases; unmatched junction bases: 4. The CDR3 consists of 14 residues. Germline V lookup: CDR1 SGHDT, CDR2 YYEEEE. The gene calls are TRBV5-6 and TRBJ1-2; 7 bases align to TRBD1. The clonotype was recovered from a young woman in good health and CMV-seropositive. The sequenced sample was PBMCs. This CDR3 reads CASSLYRGSYGYTF. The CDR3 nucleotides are TGTGCCAGCAGCTTGTACAGGGGTTCCTATGGCTACACCTTC.